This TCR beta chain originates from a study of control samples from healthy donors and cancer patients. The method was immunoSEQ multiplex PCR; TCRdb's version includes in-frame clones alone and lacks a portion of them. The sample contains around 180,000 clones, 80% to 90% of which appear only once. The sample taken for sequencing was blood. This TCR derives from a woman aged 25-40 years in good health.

The CDR3 coding sequence is TGTGCCAGCCGGGACTACAGCACAGATACGCAGTATTTT. Translated: CASRDYSTDTQYF. The gene calls are TRBV5-4 and TRBJ2-3, with 7 bases matching TRBD2. With V trimmed by 7 bases and J by 0 bases, 2 bases remained unmatched. The CDR3 runs to 13 residues. The germline V gene has CDR1 SGHNT and CDR2 YYREEE (reference sequence).